The sequence of this TCR beta chain was determined in a study of T-cell reconstitution after alpha-beta-depleted transplantation in children. Study-wide points: T-cell numbers and diversity, one year after transplant, stemmed largely from T cells that were newly produced. Reported findings indicate that, about two months after transplant, alpha-beta T cells came from several hundred expanded clones, which were derived from non-depleted graft cells. The study traced high day-60 TCRbeta diversity in some patients to surviving recipient T cells and thymic progenitors.

The CDR3 runs to 16 residues. The germline V gene has CDR1 SGHRS and CDR2 YFSETQ. With 7 bases clipped from V and 4 bases from J, the junction kept 12 bases outside the gene matches. This clonotype was recorded a few times. The antigen remains unidentified. Molecular barcoding with unique molecular identifiers was used for the TCRbeta library. A single record per CDR3 protein comes from TCRdb applying MiXCR to the PCR reads. This repertoire shows over 200,000 distinct CDR3 sequences, roughly 15% found once; its top ten account for just under 45%. This TCR derives from a male patient aged 2 to 10 who had a stem cell transplant for acute lymphoblastic leukemia, so the T cells may come from the graft donor. The sample consisted of PBMCs, mostly from graft donor cells, taken 360 days after TCRalphabeta/CD19-depleted stem cell transplant. The V and J genes are TRBV5-1 and TRBJ2-2; 8 bases fit TRBD2. Here the CDR3 reads CASSTGGGRITGELFF. In DNA, the CDR3 is TGCGCCAGCTCCACCGGCGGGGGGCGTATCACCGGGGAGCTGTTTTTT.